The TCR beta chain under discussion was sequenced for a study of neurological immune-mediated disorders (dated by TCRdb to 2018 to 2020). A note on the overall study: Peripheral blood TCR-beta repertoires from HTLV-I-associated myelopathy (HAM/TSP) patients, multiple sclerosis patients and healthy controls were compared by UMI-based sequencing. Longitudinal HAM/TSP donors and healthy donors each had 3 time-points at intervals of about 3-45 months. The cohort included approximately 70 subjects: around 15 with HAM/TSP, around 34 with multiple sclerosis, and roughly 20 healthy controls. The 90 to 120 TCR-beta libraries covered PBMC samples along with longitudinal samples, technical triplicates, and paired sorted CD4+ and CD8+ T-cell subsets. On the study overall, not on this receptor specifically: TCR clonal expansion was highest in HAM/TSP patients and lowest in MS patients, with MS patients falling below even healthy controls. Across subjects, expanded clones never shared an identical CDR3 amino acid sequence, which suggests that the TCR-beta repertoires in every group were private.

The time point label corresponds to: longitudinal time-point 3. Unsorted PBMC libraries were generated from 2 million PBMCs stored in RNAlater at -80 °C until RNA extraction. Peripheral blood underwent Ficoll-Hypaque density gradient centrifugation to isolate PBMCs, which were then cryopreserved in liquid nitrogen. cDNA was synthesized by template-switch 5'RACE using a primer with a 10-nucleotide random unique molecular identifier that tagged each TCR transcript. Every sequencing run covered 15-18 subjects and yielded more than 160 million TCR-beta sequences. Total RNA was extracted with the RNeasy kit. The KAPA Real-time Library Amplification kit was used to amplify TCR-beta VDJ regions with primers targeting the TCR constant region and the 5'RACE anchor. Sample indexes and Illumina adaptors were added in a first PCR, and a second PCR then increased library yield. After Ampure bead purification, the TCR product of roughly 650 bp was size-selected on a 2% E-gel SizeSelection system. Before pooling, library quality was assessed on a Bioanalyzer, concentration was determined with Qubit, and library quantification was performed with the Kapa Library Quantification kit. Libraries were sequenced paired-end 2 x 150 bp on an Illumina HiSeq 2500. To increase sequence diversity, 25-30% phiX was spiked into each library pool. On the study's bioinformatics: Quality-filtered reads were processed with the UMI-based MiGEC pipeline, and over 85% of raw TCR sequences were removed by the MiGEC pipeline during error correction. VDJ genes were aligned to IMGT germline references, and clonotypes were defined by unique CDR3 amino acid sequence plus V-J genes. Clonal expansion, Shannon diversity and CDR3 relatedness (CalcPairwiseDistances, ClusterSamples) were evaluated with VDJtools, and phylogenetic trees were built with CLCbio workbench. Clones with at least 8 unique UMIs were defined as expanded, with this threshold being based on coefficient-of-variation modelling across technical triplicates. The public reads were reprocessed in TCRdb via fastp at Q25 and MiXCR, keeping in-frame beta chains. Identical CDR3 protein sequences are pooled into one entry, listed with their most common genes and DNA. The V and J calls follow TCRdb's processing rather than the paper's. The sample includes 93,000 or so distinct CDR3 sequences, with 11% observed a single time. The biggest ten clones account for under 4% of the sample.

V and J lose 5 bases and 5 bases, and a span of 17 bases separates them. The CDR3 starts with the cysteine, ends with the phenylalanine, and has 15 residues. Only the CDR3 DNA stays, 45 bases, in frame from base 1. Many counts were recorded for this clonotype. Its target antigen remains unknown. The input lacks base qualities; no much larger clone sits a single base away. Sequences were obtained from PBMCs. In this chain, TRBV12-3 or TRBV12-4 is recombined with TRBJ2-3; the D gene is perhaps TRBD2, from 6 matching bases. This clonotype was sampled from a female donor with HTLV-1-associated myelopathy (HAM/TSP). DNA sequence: TGTGCCAGCAGTCCTCACCCCGGGACTCAAGATACGCAGTATTTT. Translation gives CASSPHPGTQDTQYF.